This T cell receptor beta chain was sequenced in a study of T cells in Graves' hyperthyroidism and ophthalmopathy. This clonotype was detected only a few times. From RNA transcripts, TCR beta CDR3 regions were amplified. HTBI primers were employed in a first-round RT-PCR of the TCR CDR3. Each CDR3 protein gets one entry after TCRdb re-called the multiplex PCR reads with MiXCR. The sample carries about 360,000 distinct CDR3 sequences, around a quarter recorded once. Sequencing was performed on blood. The clonotype was recovered from a man aged 50 to 59 with Graves' hyperthyroidism.

This chain's CDR3 is CASSPDRRNEQFF. The CDR3 region has the DNA TGCGCCAGCAGTCCGGACAGGCGGAATGAGCAGTTCTTC. The chain combines TRBV10-2 with TRBJ2-1; 7 bases are a match to TRBD1. The CDR3 loop spans 13 amino acids. Per the germline V gene, CDR1 is WSHSY and CDR2 is SAAADI. The ends lost 5 bases at V and 7 bases at J; junction bases unmatched: 5.